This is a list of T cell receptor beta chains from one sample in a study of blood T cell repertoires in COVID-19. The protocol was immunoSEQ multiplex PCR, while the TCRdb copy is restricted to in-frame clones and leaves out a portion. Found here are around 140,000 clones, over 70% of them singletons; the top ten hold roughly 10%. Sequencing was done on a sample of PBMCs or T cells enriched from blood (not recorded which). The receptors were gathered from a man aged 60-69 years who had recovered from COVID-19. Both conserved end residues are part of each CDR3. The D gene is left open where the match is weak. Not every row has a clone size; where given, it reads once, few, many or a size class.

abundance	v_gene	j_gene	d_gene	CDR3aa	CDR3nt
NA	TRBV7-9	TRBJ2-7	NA	CASSLKPYEQYF	TGTGCCAGCAGCTTGAAGCCCTACGAGCAGTACTTC
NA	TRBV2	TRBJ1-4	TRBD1	CASSEALGQGIEKLFF	TGTGCCAGCAGTGAAGCGCTTGGACAGGGTATTGAAAAACTGTTTTTT
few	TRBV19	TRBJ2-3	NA	CASSIWGTSTDTQYF	TGTGCCAGTAGTATATGGGGGACTAGCACAGATACGCAGTATTTT
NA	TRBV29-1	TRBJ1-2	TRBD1	CSALKDRAGGYTF	TGCAGCGCACTCAAGGACAGGGCGGGGGGCTACACCTTC
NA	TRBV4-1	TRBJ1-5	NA	CASSQEGPRNQPQHF	TGCGCCAGCAGCCAAGAGGGGCCCCGAAATCAGCCCCAGCATTTT
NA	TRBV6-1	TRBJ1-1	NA	CASSEQPGGLGTEAFF	TGTGCCAGCAGTGAACAACCGGGGGGATTGGGCACTGAAGCTTTCTTT
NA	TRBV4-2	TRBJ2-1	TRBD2	CASSRLTSGSLDNEQFF	TGTGCCAGCAGCCGCCTGACTAGCGGGAGTCTCGACAATGAGCAGTTCTTC
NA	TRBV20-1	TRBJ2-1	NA	CSATRNEQFF	TGCAGTGCAACGAGAAATGAGCAGTTCTTC
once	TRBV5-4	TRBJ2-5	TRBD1	CASSGRQGGQTQYF	TGTGCCAGCAGCGGAAGACAGGGCGGCCAGACCCAGTACTTC
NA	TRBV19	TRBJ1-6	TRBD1	CASTERTGRGSPLHF	TGTGCCAGTACCGAAAGGACAGGCCGTGGGTCACCCCTCCACTTT
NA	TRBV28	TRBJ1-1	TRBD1	CAIGTGRVTEAFF	TGTGCCATTGGGACAGGGAGAGTCACTGAAGCTTTCTTT
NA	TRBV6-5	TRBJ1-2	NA	CASSYPGGNGYTF	TGTGCCAGCAGTTACCCAGGAGGGAATGGCTACACCTTC
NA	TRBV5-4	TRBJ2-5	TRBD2	CASSSERERGETQYF	TGTGCCAGCAGCTCGGAGCGGGAGAGGGGAGAGACCCAGTACTTC
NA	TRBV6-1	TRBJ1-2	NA	CASSEGPEQNYGYTF	TGTGCCAGCAGTGAAGGGCCAGAACAAAACTATGGCTACACCTTC
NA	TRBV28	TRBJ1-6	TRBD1	CASSPPRGQGNSPLHF	TGTGCCAGCAGTCCACCCCGCGGACAGGGGAATTCACCCCTCCACTTT
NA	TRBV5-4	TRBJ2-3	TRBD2	CASRREFMADTQYF	TGTGCCAGCAGGCGGGAGTTTATGGCAGATACGCAGTATTTT
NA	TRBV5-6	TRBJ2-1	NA	CASSLVPYSYNEQFF	TGTGCCAGCAGCTTGGTCCCTTACTCCTACAATGAGCAGTTCTTC
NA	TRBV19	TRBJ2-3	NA	CASSRWEDPDTQYF	TGTGCCAGTAGTAGATGGGAGGATCCAGATACGCAGTATTTT
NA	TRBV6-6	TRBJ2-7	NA	CASSPGNFYEQYF	TGTGCCAGCAGCCCCGGGAACTTCTACGAGCAGTACTTC
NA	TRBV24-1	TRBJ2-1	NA	CATSEAGYNEQFF	TGTGCCACCAGTGAGGCGGGTTACAATGAGCAGTTCTTC
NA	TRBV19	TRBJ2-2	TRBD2	CASRQRGLAGTGELFF	TGTGCCAGTAGGCAAAGAGGACTAGCTGGGACCGGGGAGCTGTTTTTT
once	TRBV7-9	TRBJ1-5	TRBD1	CASSGQGAGQPQHF	TGTGCCAGCAGTGGACAGGGGGCAGGTCAGCCCCAGCATTTT
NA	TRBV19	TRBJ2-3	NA	CASKGRGVGTDTQYF	TGTGCCAGTAAAGGGCGGGGAGTCGGCACAGATACGCAGTATTTT
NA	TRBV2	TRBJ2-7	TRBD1	CASTVEARGYEQYF	TGTGCCAGCACGGTCGAGGCCAGGGGGTACGAGCAGTACTTC
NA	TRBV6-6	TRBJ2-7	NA	CASTPSFSYEQYF	TGTGCCAGCACCCCCTCTTTCTCCTACGAGCAGTACTTC
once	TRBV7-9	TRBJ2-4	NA	CASSLVAAAPLAKNIQYF	TGTGCCAGCAGCTTAGTTGCGGCGGCACCCTTAGCCAAAAACATTCAGTACTTC
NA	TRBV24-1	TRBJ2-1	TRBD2	CATSDTSGAYNEQFF	TGTGCCACCAGTGACACTAGCGGGGCTTACAATGAGCAGTTCTTC
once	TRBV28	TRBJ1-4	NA	CASRNRDWVEKLFF	TGTGCCAGCAGGAACCGGGACTGGGTCGAAAAACTGTTTTTT
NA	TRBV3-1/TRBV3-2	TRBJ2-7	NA	CASSQDAITYEQYF	TGTGCCAGCAGCCAAGACGCTATTACCTACGAGCAGTACTTC
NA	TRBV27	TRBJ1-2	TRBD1	CASTQPGQTYGYTF	TGTGCCAGCACCCAACCGGGACAGACCTATGGCTACACCTTC
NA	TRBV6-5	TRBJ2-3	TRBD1	CASSPGQGTDTQYF	TGTGCCAGCAGCCCCGGACAGGGCACAGATACGCAGTATTTT
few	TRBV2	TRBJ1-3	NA	CASSKDGVIGNTIYF	TGTGCCAGCAGTAAAGACGGGGTAATAGGAAACACCATATATTTT
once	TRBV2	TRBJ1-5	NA	CASSDGGGWQPQHF	TGTGCCAGCAGTGACGGGGGTGGTTGGCAGCCCCAGCATTTT
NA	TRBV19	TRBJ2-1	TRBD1	CASEDRRNEQFF	TGTGCCAGTGAGGACAGGCGCAATGAGCAGTTCTTC
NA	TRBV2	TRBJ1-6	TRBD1	CASSSGQGDNSPLHF	TGTGCCAGCAGTTCTGGACAGGGAGACAATTCACCCCTCCACTTT
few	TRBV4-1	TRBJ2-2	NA	CASMNRTNTGELFF	TGCGCCAGCATGAACAGGACGAACACCGGGGAGCTGTTTTTT
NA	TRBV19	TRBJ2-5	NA	CASSSTSQETQYF	TGTGCCAGTAGTTCGACTAGTCAAGAGACCCAGTACTTC
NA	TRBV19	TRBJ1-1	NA	CASSASTVTEAFF	TGTGCCAGTAGCGCCTCGACAGTCACTGAAGCTTTCTTT
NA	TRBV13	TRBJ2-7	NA	CASSESPHHYRNYEQYF	TGTGCCAGCAGCGAAAGCCCCCACCACTATCGGAACTACGAGCAGTACTTC
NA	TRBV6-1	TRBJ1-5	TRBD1	CASSDGDRASPQPQHF	TGTGCCAGCAGTGACGGGGACAGGGCTTCTCCCCAGCCCCAGCATTTT
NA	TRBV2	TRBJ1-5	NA	CASSGPGDNQPQHF	TGTGCCAGCAGTGGGCCGGGGGACAATCAGCCCCAGCATTTT
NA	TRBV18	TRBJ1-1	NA	CASSPGTGEAAFF	TGTGCCAGCTCACCAGGCACGGGGGAGGCAGCTTTCTTT
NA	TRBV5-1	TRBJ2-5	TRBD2	CASSGLAGAGETQYF	TGCGCCAGCAGCGGATTAGCGGGGGCGGGGGAGACCCAGTACTTC